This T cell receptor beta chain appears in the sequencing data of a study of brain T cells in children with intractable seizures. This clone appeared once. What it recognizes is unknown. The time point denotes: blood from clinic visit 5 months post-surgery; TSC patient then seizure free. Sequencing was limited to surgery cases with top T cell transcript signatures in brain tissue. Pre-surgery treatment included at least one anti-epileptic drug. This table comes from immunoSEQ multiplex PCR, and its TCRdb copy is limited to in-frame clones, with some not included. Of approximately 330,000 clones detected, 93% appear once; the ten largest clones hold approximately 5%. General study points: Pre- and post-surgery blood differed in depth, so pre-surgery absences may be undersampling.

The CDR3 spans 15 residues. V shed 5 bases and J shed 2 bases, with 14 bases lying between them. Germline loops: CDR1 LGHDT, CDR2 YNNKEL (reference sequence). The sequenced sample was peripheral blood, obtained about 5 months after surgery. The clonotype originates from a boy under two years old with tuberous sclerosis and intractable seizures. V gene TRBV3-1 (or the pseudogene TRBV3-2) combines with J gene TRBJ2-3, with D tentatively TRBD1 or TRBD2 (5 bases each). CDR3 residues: CASSVSGGNTDTQYF. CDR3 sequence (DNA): TGTGCCAGCAGCGTCTCTGGGGGAAACACAGATACGCAGTATTTT.